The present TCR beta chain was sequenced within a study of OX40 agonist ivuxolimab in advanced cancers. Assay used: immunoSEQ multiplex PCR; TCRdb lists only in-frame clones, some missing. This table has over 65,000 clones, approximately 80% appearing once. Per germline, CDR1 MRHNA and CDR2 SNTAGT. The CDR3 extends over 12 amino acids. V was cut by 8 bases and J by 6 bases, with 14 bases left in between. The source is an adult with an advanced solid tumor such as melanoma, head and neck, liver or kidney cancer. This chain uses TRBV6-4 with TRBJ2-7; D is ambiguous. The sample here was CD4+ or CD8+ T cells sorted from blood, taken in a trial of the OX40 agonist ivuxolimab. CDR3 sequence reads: CASPQPSGEQYF. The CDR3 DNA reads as TGTGCCAGCCCCCAACCCTCCGGCGAGCAGTACTTC.